The clone carrying this T cell receptor (beta chain) was detected once. This specimen belongs to a study of shared T cell receptors in the human thymus. Trimming left V 5 bases short and J 1 base short, with 18 bases between. This CDR3 contains 17 residues. Germline CDR1 and CDR2: MDHEN and SYDVKM. Sequenced by immunoSEQ multiplex PCR; TCRdb stores in-frame clones only, minus some. Of hundreds of thousands of clones detected, about 87% appear once; the ten largest clones hold 0.0094%. This same sample was also taken into another study, of human thymus T cells. That work adds: Donors were healthy Finnish babies undergoing corrective operations for congenital heart defects. The source of the thymus tissue was resections taken during corrective heart surgery. Thymic and blood repertoires showed apparently biased V and J gene usage. Unrelated individuals were reported by related research to share highly overlapping thymic repertoires.

This chain joins TRBV28 and TRBJ1-5, with D tentatively TRBD1 (5 bases). The TCR originated in a boy under two years old with a congenital heart defect. Material for sequencing was thymocytes. The chain's CDR3 is CASSSPRDSESNQPQHF. In nucleotides, the CDR3 is TGTGCCAGCAGTAGCCCCCGGGACTCTGAAAGCAATCAGCCCCAGCATTTT.